This T cell receptor beta chain was sequenced during a study of lymphopenia after photon versus proton radiotherapy. V dropped 3 bases and J dropped 10; count of bases not matched to a gene: 14. Germline V gives CDR1 LGHNA, CDR2 YSLEER. The CDR3 covers 16 residues. The study, taken as a whole, reports: Under photons, naive T cells and diversity fell while effector/memory populations rose. Authors raise, but do not show, better survival with proton therapy. After the lymphocyte nadir, photon-treated repertoires showed oligoclonal expansion, especially of CD8+ Temra cells.

With respect to this clone: Antigen: not known.

The table came from immunoSEQ multiplex PCR; TCRdb's copy has only in-frame clones and leaves some out. The sample shows 65,000 to 70,000 clones, approximately 91% of them seen only once. This receptor was identified in a woman in her 70s with pancreatic cancer. This chain uses TRBV4-3 with TRBJ2-1, with 8 bases identical to TRBD2. Specimen: peripheral blood, collected from a patient treated with photon-based radiotherapy. For the CDR3, the DNA is TGCGCCAGCAGCCATTCTGGGACTAGTCTCGCAAGCGAGCAGTTCTTC. Protein: CASSHSGTSLASEQFF.